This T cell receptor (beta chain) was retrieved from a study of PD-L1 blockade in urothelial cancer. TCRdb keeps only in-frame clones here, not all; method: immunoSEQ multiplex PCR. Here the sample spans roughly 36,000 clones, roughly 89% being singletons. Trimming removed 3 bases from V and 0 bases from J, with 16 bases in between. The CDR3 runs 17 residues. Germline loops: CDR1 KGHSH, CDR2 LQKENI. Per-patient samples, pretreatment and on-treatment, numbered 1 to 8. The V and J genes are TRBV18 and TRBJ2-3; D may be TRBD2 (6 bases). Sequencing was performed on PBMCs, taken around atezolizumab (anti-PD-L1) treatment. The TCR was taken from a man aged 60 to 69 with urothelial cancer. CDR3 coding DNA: TGTGCCAGCTCACCCTGGGGATCGCGGGGTAGCACAGATACGCAGTATTTT. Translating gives CASSPWGSRGSTDTQYF.